Below, 15 T cell receptor beta chains from the same sample are listed, as sequenced in a study of T cell repertoires in cytomegalovirus infection. TCRdb reanalysed the reads using MiXCR and keeps one entry per CDR3 protein. The sample includes tens of thousands of distinct CDR3 sequences, under 4.5% of them seen just once. The specimen was PBMCs. Every receptor here comes from a human donor in good health (CMV status not recorded). Some clones in this sample may be carry-over from other donors' samples.

This clonotype appeared many times. The chain is built from TRBV12-3 or TRBV12-4 and TRBJ2-2; 7 nucleotides align to TRBD2. V lost 3 bases and J lost 2; bases outside the gene matches: 3. The CDR3 contains 15 residues. CDR3 coding DNA: TGTGCCAGCAGTTTTGGGACTACCAACACCGGGGAGCTGTTTTTT. It codes for CASSFGTTNTGELFF.

This clonotype has ten or more counts. The V and J genes are TRBV7-2 and TRBJ1-5, with D possibly TRBD1 on 5 matching bases. V gave up 2 bases and J gave up 2 bases, with 10 bases separating them. The CDR3 runs 15 residues. Looked up from germline, CDR1 is SGHTA and CDR2 is FQGNSA. CDR3 loop: CASSLSGARNQPQHF. The CDR3 DNA is TGTGCCAGCAGCTTAAGCGGGGCTCGCAATCAGCCCCAGCATTTT.

This clonotype was observed at least ten times. V gene TRBV6-2 or TRBV6-3 combines with J gene TRBJ1-5; D gene ambiguous. Trimming took 5 bases from V and 0 from J, leaving 5 bases between them. Per the germline V gene, CDR1 is MNHEY and CDR2 is SVGEGT. The CDR3 is 13 amino acids. The CDR3, as DNA: TGTGCCAGCAGTATAATTAGCAATCAGCCCCAGCATTTT. Translating it yields CASSIISNQPQHF.

This clonotype was detected many times. The chain employs TRBV7-2 and TRBJ2-7, with D possibly being TRBD2 (6 bases). The V and J ends lost 5 bases and 2 bases respectively, with 10 bases between them. Germline CDR1 is SGHTA and CDR2 is FQGNSA. The CDR3 extends over 13 amino acids. CDR3 loop: CASSPDYTYEQYF. The CDR3 DNA follows: TGTGCCAGCAGCCCGGACTACACCTACGAGCAGTACTTC.

This clonotype was found many times. The rearrangement joins TRBV7-9 to TRBJ2-1, with TRBD2 identical over 10 bases. Germline V gene lookup returns CDR1 SEHNR and CDR2 FQNEAQ (reference sequence). Trimming removed 2 bases from V and 0 bases from J; junction bases left unmatched: 7. The CDR3 is 18 residues long. The CDR3 protein is CASSLPSGGLSSYNEQFF. The CDR3 DNA follows: TGTGCCAGCAGCTTACCTAGCGGGGGCCTGAGCTCCTACAATGAGCAGTTCTTC.

The chain has TRBV2 and TRBJ1-1; possibly TRBD1 for D (5 bases). Trimming pared 1 base from V and 1 base from J, leaving 7 bases between. The CDR3 has 14 residues. In germline, CDR1 is SNHLY, CDR2 FYNNEI. The DNA for the CDR3 is TGTGCCAGCAGTGAAGAGGGGCCGAACACTGAAGCTTTCTTT. It specifies CASSEEGPNTEAFF. The full variable domain, completed using reference TRBV2 and TRBJ1-1, is EPEVTQTPSHQVTQMGQEVILRCVPISNHLYFYWYRQILGQKVEFLVSFYNNEISEKSEIFDDQFSVERPDGSNFTLKIRSTKLEDSAMYFCASSEEGPNTEAFFGQGTRLTVV.

This clonotype was counted many times. The chain joins TRBV12-3 or TRBV12-4 to TRBJ1-2, with a tentative D call TRBD1 (6 bases). The CDR3 has 13 residues. V was cut by 6 bases and J by 1 base, with 9 bases left in between. The CDR3 region is CASSWTVNYGYTF. The CDR3 DNA reads TGTGCCAGCAGCTGGACAGTTAACTATGGCTACACCTTC.

In its sample, this clonotype was seen many times. The gene calls are TRBV28 and TRBJ2-7; 9 positions match TRBD1. V was pared by 7 bases and J by 1 base, with 8 bases of the junction left unmatched. The germline V gene has CDR1 MDHEN and CDR2 SYDVKM. The CDR3 runs to 15 residues. CDR3 in amino acids: CASTPSGTGSYEQYF. The DNA for the CDR3 is TGTGCCAGCACCCCATCCGGGACAGGGTCCTACGAGCAGTACTTC. Using reference TRBV28 and TRBJ2-7 for the parts outside the CDR3, the full variable domain is DVKVTQSSRYLVKRTGEKVFLECVQDMDHENMFWYRQDPGLGLRLIYFSYDVKMKEKGDIPEGYSVSREKKERFSLILESASTNQTSMYLCASTPSGTGSYEQYFGPGTRLTVT.

There are many counts of this clonotype. The chain employs TRBV7-6 and TRBJ2-2; possibly TRBD1 for D (6 bases). The CDR3 spans 13 residues. CDR1 is SGHVS, CDR2 FNYEAQ, per germline. The CDR3 spells CATKDRPTGELFF. In DNA form, the CDR3 reads TGTGCAACTAAGGACAGACCCACCGGGGAGCTGTTTTTT.

This clonotype was counted ten times or more. The chain combines TRBV11-1 with TRBJ1-1, with 8 bases that match TRBD1. Per germline, CDR1 SGHAT and CDR2 FQDESV (reference sequence). CDR3 length: 13 amino acids. Germline trimming cut 5 bases from V and 10 bases from J; bases unmatched to any gene: 9. CDR3 residues: CASSVDVTGAAFF. DNA of the CDR3: TGTGCCAGCAGCGTGGACGTGACAGGGGCAGCTTTCTTT.

This clonotype occurred many times. The chain uses TRBV2 and TRBJ2-2; D not resolved. Trimming cost V 7 bases and J 0 bases, with 9 bases left between them. Germline V lookup: CDR1 SNHLY, CDR2 FYNNEI. The CDR3 is 14 amino acids. The chain's CDR3 is CASNVGSNTGELFF. Here the CDR3 DNA reads TGTGCCAGCAATGTAGGGTCGAACACCGGGGAGCTGTTTTTT.

There are many counts of this clonotype. This chain links TRBV5-6 with TRBJ1-4; D remains unclear. The CDR3 sequence is 13 residues long. V lost 0 bases, J lost 7 bases, and 7 bases lay in between. Germline V gives CDR1 SGHDT, CDR2 YYEEEE. The CDR3 loop is CASSLEFSEKLFF. As DNA, the CDR3 is TGTGCCAGCAGCTTGGAGTTCAGTGAAAAACTGTTTTTT.

This clonotype has at least ten counts. The CDR3 bases are TGTGCCAGTAGTAGTCGGCGGGTGGGGTATCAGCCCCAGCATTTT. Amino acids: CASSSRRVGYQPQHF. J is TRBJ1-5 and V is TRBV19; D gene unclear. The V end was cut by 4 bases, the J end by 5 bases, with 15 bases between. The CDR3 has 15 residues. The germline V gene encodes CDR1 LNHDA and CDR2 SQIVND (reference sequence). Variable domain in full (rest from reference TRBV19 and TRBJ1-5): DGGITQSPKYLFRKEGQNVTLSCEQNLNHDAMYWYRQDPGQGLRLIYYSQIVNDFQKGDIAEGYSVSREKKESFPLTVTSAQKNPTAFYLCASSSRRVGYQPQHFGDGTRLSIL.

This clonotype was counted at least ten times. The rearrangement joins TRBV12-3 or TRBV12-4 to TRBJ1-4; possible D gene TRBD1, 5 bases. The CDR3 is 15 amino acids. The V end was cut by 1 base, the J end by 4 bases, with 10 bases between. CDR3 in DNA: TGTGCCAGCAGTTTAGAGGGACTTTTTAATGAAAAACTGTTTTTT. Translating gives CASSLEGLFNEKLFF.

This clonotype was seen ten or more times. The chain uses TRBV2 and TRBJ2-1, with 10 bases lining up with TRBD2. The CDR3 length is 18 residues. CDR1 is SNHLY, CDR2 FYNNEI, per germline. V lost 4 bases to trimming and J lost 6 bases; unmatched junction nucleotides: 15. As DNA, the CDR3 is TGTGCCAGCAGTGGAGGGCGTAGCGGGGGGTTGGATGCCAATGAGCAGTTCTTC. It translates to CASSGGRSGGLDANEQFF.